This T cell receptor beta chain was documented in a study of breast tumors, draining lymph nodes, adjacent tissues. Overall study findings and caveats: Luminal-like breast cancer showed significantly higher tumor–nontumor repertoire similarity than basal-like. Tumors had less TCR diversity than lymph nodes, more than nontumor tissue. Data only fit, rather than demonstrated, lymph node origin of most tumor T cells. Most tumor T cells seemingly derive from lymph node, then expand in tumor.

TCRdb called the multiplex PCR reads again in MiXCR, with one record for every CDR3 protein. The sample lists about 130,000 distinct CDR3 sequences, approximately 20% occurring once. This clonotype has ten or more counts. Its antigen is unknown. Samples came from axillary lymph nodes draining the breast cancer. This clonotype originated in a female donor with breast cancer. Some clones in this sample may be carry-over from other donors' samples. The sequenced sample consisted of axillary lymph node tissue.

CDR3 nucleotide sequence: TGCAGTGCTTCCGAGGGACAGAGGTATGGCTACACCTTC. It yields the protein CSASEGQRYGYTF. This chain connects TRBV20-1 to TRBJ1-2; 7 bases agree with TRBD1. Germline CDR1 reads DFQATT; CDR2 reads SNEGSKA (reference sequence). The V segment lost 5 bases and the J segment 5 bases; nucleotides outside the gene matches: 8. The CDR3 length is 13 residues.